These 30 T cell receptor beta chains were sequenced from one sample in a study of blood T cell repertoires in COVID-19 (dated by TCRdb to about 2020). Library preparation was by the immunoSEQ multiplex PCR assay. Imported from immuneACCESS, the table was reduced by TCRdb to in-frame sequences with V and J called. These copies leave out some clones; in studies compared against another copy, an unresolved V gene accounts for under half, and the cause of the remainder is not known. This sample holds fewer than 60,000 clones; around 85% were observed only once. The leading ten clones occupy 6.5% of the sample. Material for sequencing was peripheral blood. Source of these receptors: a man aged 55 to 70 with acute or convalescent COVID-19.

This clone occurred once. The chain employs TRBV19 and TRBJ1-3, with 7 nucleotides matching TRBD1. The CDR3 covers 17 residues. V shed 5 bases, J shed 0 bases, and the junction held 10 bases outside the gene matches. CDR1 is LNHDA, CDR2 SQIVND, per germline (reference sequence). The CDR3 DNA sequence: TGTGCCAGTAGTTCTCCGGGACAGCCTTTCTCTGGAAACACCATATATTTT. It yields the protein CASSSPGQPFSGNTIYF. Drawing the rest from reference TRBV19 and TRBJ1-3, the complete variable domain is DGGITQSPKYLFRKEGQNVTLSCEQNLNHDAMYWYRQDPGQGLRLIYYSQIVNDFQKGDIAEGYSVSREKKESFPLTVTSAQKNPTAFYLCASSSPGQPFSGNTIYFGEGSWLTVV.

CDR3 nucleotides: TGTGCCAGCAGCTTGGACTTCCCCACAGATACGCAGTATTTT. It encodes CASSLDFPTDTQYF. This sequence joins TRBV11-2 and TRBJ2-3, with D possibly being TRBD2 (5 bases). The CDR3 consists of 14 residues. The germline gives CDR1 SGHAT, CDR2 FQNNGV. Trimming cost V 3 bases and J 2 bases, with 9 bases left between them.

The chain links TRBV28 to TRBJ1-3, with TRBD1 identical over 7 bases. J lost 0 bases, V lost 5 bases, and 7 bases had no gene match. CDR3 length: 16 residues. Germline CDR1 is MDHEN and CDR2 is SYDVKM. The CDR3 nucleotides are TGTGCCAGCAGTCCCCCGGGACAGCCCTCTGGAAACACCATATATTTT. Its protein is CASSPPGQPSGNTIYF.

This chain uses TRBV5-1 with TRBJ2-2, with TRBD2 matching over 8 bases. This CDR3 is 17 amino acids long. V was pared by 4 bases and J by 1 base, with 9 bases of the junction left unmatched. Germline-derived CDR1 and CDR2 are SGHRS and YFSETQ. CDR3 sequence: CASSRGTGTRNTGELFF. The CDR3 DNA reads TGCGCCAGCAGCCGCGGGACCGGGACTAGGAACACCGGGGAGCTGTTTTTT. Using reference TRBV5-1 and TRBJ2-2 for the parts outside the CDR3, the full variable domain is KAGVTQTPRYLIKTRGQQVTLSCSPISGHRSVSWYQQTPGQGLQFLFEYFSETQRNKGNFPGRFSGRQFSNSRSEMNVSTLELGDSALYLCASSRGTGTRNTGELFFGEGSRLTVL.

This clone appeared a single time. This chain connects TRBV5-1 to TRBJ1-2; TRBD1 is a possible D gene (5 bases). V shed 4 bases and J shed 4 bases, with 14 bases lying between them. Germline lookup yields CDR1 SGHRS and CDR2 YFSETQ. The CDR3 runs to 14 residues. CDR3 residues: CASSAPDSSYGYTF. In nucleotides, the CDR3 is TGCGCCAGCAGCGCCCCTGACAGTAGCTATGGCTACACCTTC.

CDR3 coding DNA: TGTGCCTGGAGTTCGGGACAGGGCTTCGAGCAGTACTTC. This gives the protein CAWSSGQGFEQYF. This rearrangement joins TRBV30 to TRBJ2-7, with 9 bases identical to TRBD1. In germline, CDR1 is GTSNPN, CDR2 SVGIG (reference sequence). V gave up 2 bases and J gave up 6 bases; unmatched junction bases: 5. The CDR3 is 13 residues long.

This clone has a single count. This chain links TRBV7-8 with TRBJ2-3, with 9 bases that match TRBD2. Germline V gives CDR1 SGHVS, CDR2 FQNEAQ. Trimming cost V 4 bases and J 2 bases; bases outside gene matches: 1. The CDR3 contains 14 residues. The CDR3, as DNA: TGTGCCAGCAGCTCTAGCGGGGCCACAGATACGCAGTATTTT. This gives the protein CASSSSGATDTQYF.

CDR3 in DNA: TGTGCCAGCAGACGGACAGGCGGCAATCAGCCCCAGCATTTT. Protein: CASRRTGGNQPQHF. The chain has TRBV27 and TRBJ1-5, with 7 bases identical to TRBD1. J lost 2 bases, V lost 6 bases, and 4 bases had no gene match. CDR3 length equals 14 residues. Per the germline V gene, CDR1 is MNHEY and CDR2 is SMNVEV (reference sequence).

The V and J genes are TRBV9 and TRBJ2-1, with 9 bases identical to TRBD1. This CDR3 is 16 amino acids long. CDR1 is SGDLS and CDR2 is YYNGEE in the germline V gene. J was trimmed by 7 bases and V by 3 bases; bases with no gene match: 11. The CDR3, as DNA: TGTGCCAGCAGCGCCAGACCTACCGGGACAGGGAATGAGCAGTTCTTC. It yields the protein CASSARPTGTGNEQFF.

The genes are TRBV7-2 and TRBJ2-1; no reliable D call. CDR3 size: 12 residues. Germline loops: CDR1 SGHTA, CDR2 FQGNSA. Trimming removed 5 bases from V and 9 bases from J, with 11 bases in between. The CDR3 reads CASSPGSGEQFF. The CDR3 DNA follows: TGTGCCAGCAGCCCCGGGTCGGGTGAGCAGTTCTTC.

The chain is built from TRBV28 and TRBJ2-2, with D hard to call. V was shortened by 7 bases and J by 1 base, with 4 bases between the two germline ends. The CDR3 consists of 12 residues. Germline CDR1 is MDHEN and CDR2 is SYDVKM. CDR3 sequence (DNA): TGTGCCAGCAATCGGAACACCGGGGAGCTGTTTTTT. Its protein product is CASNRNTGELFF.

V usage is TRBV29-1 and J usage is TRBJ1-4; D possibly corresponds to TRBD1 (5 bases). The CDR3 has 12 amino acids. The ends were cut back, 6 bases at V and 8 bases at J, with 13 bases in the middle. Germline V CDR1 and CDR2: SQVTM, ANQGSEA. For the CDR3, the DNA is TGCAGCGTCAGGGTTGGTGGCGAAAAACTGTTTTTT. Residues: CSVRVGGEKLFF.

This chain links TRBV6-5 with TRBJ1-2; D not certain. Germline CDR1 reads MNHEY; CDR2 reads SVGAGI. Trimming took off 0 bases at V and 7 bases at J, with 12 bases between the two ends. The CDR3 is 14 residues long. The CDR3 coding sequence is TGTGCCAGCAGTTACTCAGGCCGGCTAGTTGGCTACACCTTC. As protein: CASSYSGRLVGYTF.

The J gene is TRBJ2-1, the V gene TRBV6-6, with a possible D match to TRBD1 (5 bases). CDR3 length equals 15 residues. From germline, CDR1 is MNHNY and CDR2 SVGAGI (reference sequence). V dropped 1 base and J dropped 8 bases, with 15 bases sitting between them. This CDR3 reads CASSYWPRIGDEQFF. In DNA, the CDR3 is TGTGCCAGCAGTTACTGGCCTCGGATAGGGGATGAGCAGTTCTTC.

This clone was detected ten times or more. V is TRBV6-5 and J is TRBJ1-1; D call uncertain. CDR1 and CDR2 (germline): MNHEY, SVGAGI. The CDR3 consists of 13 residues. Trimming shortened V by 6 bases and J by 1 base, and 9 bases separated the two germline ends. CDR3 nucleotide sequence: TGTGCCAGCAGGAGGAGCCAGAACACTGAAGCTTTCTTT. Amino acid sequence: CASRRSQNTEAFF.

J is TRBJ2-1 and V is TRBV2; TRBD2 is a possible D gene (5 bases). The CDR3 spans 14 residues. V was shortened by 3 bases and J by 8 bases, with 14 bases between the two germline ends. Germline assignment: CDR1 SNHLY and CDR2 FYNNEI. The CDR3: CASSEILDLDEQFF. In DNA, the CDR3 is TGTGCCAGCAGTGAGATACTAGATTTGGATGAGCAGTTCTTC.

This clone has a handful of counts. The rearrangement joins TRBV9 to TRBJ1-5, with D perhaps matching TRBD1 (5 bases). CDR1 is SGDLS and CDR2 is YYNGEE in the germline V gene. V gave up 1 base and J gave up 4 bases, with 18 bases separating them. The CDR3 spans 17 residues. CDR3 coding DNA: TGTGCCAGCAGCGTATATGAGACAGCGACGGAGAATCAGCCCCAGCATTTT. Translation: CASSVYETATENQPQHF.

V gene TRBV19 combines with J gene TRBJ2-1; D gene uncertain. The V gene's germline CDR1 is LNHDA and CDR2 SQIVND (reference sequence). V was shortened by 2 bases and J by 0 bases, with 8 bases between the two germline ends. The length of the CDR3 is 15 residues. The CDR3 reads CASSISRDSYNEQFF. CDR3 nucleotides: TGTGCCAGTAGTATAAGTAGAGACTCCTACAATGAGCAGTTCTTC.

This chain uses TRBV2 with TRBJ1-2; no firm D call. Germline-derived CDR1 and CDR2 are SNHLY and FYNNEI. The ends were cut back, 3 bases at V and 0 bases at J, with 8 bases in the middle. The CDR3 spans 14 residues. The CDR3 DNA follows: TGTGCCAGCAGTGACCAGGTAGCTAACTATGGCTACACCTTC. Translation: CASSDQVANYGYTF.

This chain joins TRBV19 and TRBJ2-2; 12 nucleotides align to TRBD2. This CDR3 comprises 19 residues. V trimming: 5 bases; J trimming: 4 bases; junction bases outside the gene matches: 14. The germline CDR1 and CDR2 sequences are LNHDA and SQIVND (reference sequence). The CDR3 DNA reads TGTGCCAGTAGTGGCGCTAGCGGGAGGGCCATACGGACCACCGGGGAGCTGTTTTTT. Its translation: CASSGASGRAIRTTGELFF.

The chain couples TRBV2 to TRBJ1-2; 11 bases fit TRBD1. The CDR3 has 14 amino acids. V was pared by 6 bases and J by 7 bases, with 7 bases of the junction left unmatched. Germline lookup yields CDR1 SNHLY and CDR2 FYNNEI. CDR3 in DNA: TGTGCCAGCAGCAGGGACAGGGGGAGAGCTGGCTACACCTTC. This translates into CASSRDRGRAGYTF. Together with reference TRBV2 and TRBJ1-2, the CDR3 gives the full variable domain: EPEVTQTPSHQVTQMGQEVILRCVPISNHLYFYWYRQILGQKVEFLVSFYNNEISEKSEIFDDQFSVERPDGSNFTLKIRSTKLEDSAMYFCASSRDRGRAGYTFGSGTRLTVV.

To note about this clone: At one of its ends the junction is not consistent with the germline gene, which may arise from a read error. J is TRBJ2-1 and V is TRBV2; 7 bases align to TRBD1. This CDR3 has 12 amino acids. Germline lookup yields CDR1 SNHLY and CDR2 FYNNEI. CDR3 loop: CASSKRDRTGVF. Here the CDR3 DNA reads TGTGCCAGCAGTAAACGCGACCGGACAGGAGTCTTC.

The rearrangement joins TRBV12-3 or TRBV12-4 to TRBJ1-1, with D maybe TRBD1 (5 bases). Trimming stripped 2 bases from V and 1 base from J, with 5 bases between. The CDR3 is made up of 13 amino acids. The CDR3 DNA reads TGTGCCAGCAGTTTACAGGGGAACACTGAAGCTTTCTTT. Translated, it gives CASSLQGNTEAFF.

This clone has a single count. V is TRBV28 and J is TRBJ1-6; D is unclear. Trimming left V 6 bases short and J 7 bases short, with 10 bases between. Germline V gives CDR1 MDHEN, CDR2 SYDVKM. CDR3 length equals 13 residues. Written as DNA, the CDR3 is TGTGCCAGCAGGAAAGATCAGAATTCACCCCTCCACTTT. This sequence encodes CASRKDQNSPLHF.

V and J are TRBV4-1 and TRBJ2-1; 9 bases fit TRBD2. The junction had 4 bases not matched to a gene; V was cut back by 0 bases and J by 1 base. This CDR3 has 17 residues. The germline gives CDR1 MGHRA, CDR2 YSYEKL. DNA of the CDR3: TGCGCCAGCAGCCAAGATCCCGGACTAGCGTCCTACAATGAGCAGTTCTTC. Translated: CASSQDPGLASYNEQFF.

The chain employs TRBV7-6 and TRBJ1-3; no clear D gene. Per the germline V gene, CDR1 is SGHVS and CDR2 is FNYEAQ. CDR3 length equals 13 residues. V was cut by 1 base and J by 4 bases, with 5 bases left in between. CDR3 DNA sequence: TGTGCCAGCAGCTTAGAAGCAGGAAACACCATATATTTT. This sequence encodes CASSLEAGNTIYF.

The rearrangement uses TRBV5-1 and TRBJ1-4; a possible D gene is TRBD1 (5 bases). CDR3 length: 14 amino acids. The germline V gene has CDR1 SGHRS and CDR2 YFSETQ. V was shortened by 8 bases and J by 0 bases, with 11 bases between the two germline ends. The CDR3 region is CASRQGATNEKLFF. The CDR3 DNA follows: TGCGCCAGTAGGCAGGGTGCAACTAATGAAAAACTGTTTTTT.

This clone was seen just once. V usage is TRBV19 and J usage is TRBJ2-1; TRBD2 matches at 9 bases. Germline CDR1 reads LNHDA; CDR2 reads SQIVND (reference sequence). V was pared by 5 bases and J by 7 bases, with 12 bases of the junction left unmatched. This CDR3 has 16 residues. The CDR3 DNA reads TGTGCCAGTAGTCCCCGGAGTAGCGGGAGTTTGAATGAGCAGTTCTTC. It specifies CASSPRSSGSLNEQFF. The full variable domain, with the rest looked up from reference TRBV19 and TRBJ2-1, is DGGITQSPKYLFRKEGQNVTLSCEQNLNHDAMYWYRQDPGQGLRLIYYSQIVNDFQKGDIAEGYSVSREKKESFPLTVTSAQKNPTAFYLCASSPRSSGSLNEQFFGPGTRLTVL.

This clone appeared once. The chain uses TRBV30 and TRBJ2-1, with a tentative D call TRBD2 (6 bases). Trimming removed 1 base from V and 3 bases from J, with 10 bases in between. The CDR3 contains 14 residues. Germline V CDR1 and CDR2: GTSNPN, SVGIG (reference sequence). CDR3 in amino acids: CAWSGRGYYNEQFF. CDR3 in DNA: TGTGCCTGGAGTGGTCGGGGGTACTACAATGAGCAGTTCTTC.

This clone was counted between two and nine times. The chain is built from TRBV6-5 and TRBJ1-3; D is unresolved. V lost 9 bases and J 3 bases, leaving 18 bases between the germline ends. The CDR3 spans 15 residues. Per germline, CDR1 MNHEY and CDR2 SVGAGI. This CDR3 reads CASDQPGMGGNTIYF. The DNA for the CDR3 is TGTGCCAGTGACCAACCAGGAATGGGTGGAAACACCATATATTTT.